Given below is one TCR beta chain in context. What it binds is not known. This entry belongs to a study of cytomegalovirus exposure and HLA in healthy donors. At the level of the study: Researchers previously reported finding 90 million to 130 million unique TCR beta sequences from about 179 million T cells. Counted in an early data release were tens of millions of unique TCRs from HLA-typed donors.

Study outcomes and limitations: A missense variant in DCLRE1C was later tied to TCR beta V- and J-gene trimming.

V was cut by 3 bases and J by 0 bases, with 9 bases left in between. CDR3 length equals 15 residues. The germline CDR1 and CDR2 sequences are MDHEN and SYDVKM. Primers: 60 Vbeta forward and 13 Jbeta reverse. The assay was immunoSEQ multiplex PCR, and TCRdb's table has in-frame clones only and misses some. In the table there are about 95,000 clones, approximately 70% of which are singletons. This TCR derives from a woman aged 45 to 65 in good health and CMV-seropositive. Sequenced: PBMCs. This sequence joins TRBV28 and TRBJ2-4; no clear D gene. CDR3 DNA sequence: TGTGCCAGCAGTTTCGTCCCCCTAGCCAAAAACATTCAGTACTTC. It yields the protein CASSFVPLAKNIQYF.